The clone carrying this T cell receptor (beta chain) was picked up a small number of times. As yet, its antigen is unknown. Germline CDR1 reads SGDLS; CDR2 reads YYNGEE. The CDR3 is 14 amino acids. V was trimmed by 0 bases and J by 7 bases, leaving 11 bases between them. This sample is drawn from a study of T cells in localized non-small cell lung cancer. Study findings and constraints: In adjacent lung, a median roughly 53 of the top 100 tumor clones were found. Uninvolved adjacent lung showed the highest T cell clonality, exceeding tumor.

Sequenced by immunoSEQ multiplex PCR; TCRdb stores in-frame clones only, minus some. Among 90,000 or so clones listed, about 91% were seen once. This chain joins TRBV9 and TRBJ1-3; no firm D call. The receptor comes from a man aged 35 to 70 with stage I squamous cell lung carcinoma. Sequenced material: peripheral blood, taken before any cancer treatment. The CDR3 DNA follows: TGTGCCAGCAGCGTAGCCGGCAGTCGTAACACCATATATTTT. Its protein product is CASSVAGSRNTIYF.